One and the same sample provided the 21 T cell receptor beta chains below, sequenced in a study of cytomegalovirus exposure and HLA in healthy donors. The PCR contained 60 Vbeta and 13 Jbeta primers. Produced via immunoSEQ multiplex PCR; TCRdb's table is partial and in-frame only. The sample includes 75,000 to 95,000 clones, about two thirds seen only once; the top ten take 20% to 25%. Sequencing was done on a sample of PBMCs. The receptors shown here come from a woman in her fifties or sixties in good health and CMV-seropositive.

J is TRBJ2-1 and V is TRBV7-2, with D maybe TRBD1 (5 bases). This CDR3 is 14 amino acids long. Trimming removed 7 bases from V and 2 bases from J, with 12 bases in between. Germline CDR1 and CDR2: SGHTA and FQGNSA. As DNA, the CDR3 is TGTGCCAGCATCCAGGGTAATGCCTACAATGAGCAGTTCTTC. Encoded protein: CASIQGNAYNEQFF.

CDR3 in amino acids: CASSSKETQYF. DNA of the CDR3: TGTGCCAGCAGTAGCAAAGAGACCCAGTACTTC. This sequence joins TRBV2 and TRBJ2-5; no reliable D call. The CDR3 totals 11 residues. V lost 5 bases to trimming and J lost 3 bases, with 4 bases between them. Germline loops: CDR1 SNHLY, CDR2 FYNNEI.

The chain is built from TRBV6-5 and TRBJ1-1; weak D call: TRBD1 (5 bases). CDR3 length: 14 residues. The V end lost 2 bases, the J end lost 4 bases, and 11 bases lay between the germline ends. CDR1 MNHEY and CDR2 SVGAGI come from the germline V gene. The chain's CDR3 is CASSYGGEGTEAFF. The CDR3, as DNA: TGTGCCAGCAGTTACGGAGGGGAAGGCACTGAAGCTTTCTTT.

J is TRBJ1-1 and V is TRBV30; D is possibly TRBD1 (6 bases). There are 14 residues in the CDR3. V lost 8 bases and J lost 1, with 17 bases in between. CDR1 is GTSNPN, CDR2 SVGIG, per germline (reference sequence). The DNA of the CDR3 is TGTGCCCTAATCGGCGGACAGTGGAACACTGAAGCTTTCTTT. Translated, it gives CALIGGQWNTEAFF.

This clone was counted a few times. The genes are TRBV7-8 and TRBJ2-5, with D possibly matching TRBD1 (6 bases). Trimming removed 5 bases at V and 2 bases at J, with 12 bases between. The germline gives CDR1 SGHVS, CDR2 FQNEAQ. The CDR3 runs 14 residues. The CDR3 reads CASSPHRDQETQYF. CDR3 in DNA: TGTGCCAGCAGCCCACACAGGGATCAAGAGACCCAGTACTTC.

CDR3 amino acids: CASSSGLAGYSYNEQFF. In nucleotides, the CDR3 is TGTGCCAGCAGCTCCGGACTAGCGGGATACTCCTACAATGAGCAGTTCTTC. The gene calls are TRBV7-9 and TRBJ2-1; 12 bases map to TRBD2. The CDR3 covers 17 residues. CDR1 is SEHNR, CDR2 FQNEAQ, per germline (reference sequence). J was trimmed by 0 bases and V by 4 bases; bases with no gene match: 4.

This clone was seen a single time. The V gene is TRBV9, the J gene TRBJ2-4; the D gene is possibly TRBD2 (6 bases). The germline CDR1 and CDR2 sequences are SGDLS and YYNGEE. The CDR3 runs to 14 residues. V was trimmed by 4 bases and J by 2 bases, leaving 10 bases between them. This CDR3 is CASSPGLTKNIQYF. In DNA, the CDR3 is TGTGCCAGCAGCCCGGGACTCACCAAAAACATTCAGTACTTC.

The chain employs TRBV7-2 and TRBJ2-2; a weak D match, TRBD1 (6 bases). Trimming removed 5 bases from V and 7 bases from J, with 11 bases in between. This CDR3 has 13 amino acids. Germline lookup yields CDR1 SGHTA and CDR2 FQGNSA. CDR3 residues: CASSPQGIGELFF. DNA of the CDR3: TGTGCCAGCAGCCCGCAGGGGATCGGGGAGCTGTTTTTT.

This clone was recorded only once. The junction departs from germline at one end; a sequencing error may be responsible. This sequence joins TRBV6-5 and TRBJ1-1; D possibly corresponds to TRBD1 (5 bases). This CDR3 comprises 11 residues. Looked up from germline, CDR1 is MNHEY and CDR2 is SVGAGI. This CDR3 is CASSYGTEAFF. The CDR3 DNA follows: TGTGCCAGCAGTTACGGGACTGAAGCCTTCTTT.

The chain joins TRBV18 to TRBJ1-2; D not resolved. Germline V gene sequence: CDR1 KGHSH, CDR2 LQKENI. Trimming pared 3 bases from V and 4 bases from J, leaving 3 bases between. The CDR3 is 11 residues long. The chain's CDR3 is CASSPGYGYTF. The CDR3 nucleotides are TGTGCCAGCTCACCCGGCTATGGCTACACCTTC.

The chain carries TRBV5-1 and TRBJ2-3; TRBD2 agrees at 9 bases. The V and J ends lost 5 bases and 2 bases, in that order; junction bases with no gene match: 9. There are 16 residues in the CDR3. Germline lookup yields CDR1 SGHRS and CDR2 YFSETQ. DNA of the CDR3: TGCGCCAGCAGTCGTAGCGGGGGCACTACCACAGATACGCAGTATTTT. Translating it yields CASSRSGGTTTDTQYF.

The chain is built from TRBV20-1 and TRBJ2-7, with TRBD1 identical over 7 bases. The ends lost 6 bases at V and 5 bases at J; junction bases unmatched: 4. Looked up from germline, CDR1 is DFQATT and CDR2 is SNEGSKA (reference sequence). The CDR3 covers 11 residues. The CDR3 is CSAGGGNEQYF. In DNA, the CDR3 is TGCAGTGCAGGGGGCGGCAACGAGCAGTACTTC.

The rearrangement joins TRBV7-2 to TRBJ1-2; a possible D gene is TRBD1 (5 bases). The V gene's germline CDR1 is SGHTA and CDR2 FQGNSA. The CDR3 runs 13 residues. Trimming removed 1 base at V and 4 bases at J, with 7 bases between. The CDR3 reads CASSLGQSYGYTF. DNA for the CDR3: TGTGCCAGCAGCTTAGGACAGTCCTATGGCTACACCTTC.

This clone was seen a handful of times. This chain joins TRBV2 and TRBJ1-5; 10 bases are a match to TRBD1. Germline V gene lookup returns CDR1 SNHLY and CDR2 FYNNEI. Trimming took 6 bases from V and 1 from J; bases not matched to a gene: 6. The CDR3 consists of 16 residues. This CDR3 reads CASSSRTGGSNQPQHF. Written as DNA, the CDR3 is TGTGCCAGCAGCTCCAGGACAGGGGGGAGCAATCAGCCCCAGCATTTT.

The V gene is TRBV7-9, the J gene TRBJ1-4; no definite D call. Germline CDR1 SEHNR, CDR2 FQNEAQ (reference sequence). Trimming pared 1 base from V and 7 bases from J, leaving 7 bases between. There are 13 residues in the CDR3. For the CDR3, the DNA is TGTGCCAGCAGCTTAGAGCCCCGTGAAAAACTGTTTTTT. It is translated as CASSLEPREKLFF. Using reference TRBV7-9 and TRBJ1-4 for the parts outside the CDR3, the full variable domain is DTGVSQNPRHKITKRGQNVTFRCDPISEHNRLYWYRQTLGQGPEFLTYFQNEAQLEKSRLLSDRFSAERPKGSFSTLEIQRTEQGDSAMYLCASSLEPREKLFFGSGTQLSVL.

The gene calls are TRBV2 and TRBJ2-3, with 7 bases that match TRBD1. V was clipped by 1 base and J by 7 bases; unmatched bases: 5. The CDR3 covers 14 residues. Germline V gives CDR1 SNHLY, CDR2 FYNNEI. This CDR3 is CASSEGGTDNTQYF. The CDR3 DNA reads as TGTGCCAGCAGTGAAGGGGGGACAGACAATACGCAGTATTTT.

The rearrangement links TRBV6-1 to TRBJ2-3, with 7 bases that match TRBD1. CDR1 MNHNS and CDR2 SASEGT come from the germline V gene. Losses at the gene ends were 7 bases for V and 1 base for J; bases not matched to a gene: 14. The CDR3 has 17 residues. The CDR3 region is CASTEETGFGGTDTQYF. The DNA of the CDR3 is TGTGCCAGCACTGAGGAGACAGGGTTTGGGGGCACAGATACGCAGTATTTT.

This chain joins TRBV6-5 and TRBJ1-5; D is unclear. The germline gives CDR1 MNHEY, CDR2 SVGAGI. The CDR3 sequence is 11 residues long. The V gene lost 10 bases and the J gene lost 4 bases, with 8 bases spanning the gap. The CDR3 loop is CATGVNQPQHF. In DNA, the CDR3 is TGTGCCACCGGAGTAAATCAGCCCCAGCATTTT.

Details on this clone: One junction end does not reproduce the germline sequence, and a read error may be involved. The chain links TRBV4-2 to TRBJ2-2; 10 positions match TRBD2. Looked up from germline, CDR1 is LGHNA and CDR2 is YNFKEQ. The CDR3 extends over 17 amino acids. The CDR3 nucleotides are TGTGCCAGCGGCCAAGATTGGCTAGCGGGGGCCACCGGGGAGCTGTTTTTT. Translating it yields CASGQDWLAGATGELFF.

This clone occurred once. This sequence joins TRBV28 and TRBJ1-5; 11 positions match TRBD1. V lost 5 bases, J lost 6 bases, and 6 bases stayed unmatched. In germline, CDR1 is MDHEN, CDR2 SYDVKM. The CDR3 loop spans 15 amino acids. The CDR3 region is CASSGGQGGVQPQHF. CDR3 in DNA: TGTGCCAGCAGTGGGGGACAGGGGGGCGTTCAGCCCCAGCATTTT.

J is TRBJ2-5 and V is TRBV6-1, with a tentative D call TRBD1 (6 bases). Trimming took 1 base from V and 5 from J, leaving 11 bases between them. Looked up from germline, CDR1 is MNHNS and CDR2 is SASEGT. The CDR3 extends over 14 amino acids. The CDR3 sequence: CASSEVGARETQYF. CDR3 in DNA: TGTGCCAGCAGTGAAGTGGGGGCTCGGGAGACCCAGTACTTC.